The clone carrying this TCR beta chain was seen more than once but under ten times. Its specificity is unknown. Germline assignment: CDR1 SQVTM and CDR2 ANQGSEA. The CDR3 has 14 residues. Trimming pared 1 base from V and 0 bases from J, leaving 8 bases between. The data originate from a study of T cells in localized non-small cell lung cancer. Sequencing used immunoSEQ multiplex PCR; TCRdb keeps in-frame clones, though not all of them. The profile shows approximately 23,000 clones, about 88% of them singletons. Study-level findings and limits: Heterogeneity remains possible because sequencing was limited to only one tumor region. Greater T cell density in blood accompanied longer overall survival.

This sequence joins TRBV29-1 and TRBJ2-3; D gene unclear. The sequencing used peripheral blood, collected before any cancer treatment. The TCR comes from a male donor older than 55 with stage I lung adenocarcinoma. The CDR3 sequence: CSVEGSGSTDTQYF. In nucleotides, the CDR3 is TGCAGCGTTGAAGGGTCAGGCAGCACAGATACGCAGTATTTT.